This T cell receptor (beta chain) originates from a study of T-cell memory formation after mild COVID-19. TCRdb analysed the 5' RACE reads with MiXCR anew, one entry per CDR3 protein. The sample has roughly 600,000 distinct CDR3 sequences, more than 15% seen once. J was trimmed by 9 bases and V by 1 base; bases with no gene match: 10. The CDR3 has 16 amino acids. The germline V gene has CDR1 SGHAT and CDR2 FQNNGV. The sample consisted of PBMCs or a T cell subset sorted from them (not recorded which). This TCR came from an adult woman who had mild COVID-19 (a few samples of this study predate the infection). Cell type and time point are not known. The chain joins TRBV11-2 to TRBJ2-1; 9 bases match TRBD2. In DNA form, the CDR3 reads TGTGCCAGCAGCTTAGGGATCCGCAGCGGGGGGCCTGAGCAGTTCTTC. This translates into CASSLGIRSGGPEQFF.